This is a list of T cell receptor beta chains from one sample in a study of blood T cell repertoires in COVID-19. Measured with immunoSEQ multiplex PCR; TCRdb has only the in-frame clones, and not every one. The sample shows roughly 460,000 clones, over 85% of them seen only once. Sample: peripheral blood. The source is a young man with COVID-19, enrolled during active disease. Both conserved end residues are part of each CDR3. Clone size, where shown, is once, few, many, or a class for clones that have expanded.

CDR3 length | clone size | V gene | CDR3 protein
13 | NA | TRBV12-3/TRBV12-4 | CASSLSPGSPLHF
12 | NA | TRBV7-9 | CASSLAGGEQYF
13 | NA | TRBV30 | CAWMGQFYNEQFF
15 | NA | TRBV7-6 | CASSPRAGQTDTQYF
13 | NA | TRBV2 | CASSGGVESPLHF
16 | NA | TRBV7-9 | CASSPSGTGFYNEQFF
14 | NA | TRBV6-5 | CASRPGGAGHEQYF
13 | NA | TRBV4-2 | CASSQDLAFEQYF
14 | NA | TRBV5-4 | CASSLEGAAYEQYF
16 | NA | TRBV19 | CASSIVASSYNSPLHF
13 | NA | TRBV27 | CASRSRLEETQYF
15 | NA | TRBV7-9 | CASSFPGTGGDEQYF
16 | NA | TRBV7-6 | CASSLVASGGYNEQFF
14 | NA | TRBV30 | CACRWRGADTEAFF
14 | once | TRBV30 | CAWSVLGQGIGYTF
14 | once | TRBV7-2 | CASSSGQANSPLHF
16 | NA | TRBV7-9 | CASSLGLGSEGTEAFF
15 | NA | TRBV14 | CASSQDRGHNYGYTF
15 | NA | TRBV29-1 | CSVEDDAGEIYGYTF
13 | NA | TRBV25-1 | CASSPTGGNTIYF
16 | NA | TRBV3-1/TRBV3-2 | CASSPRTRRSRNEQFF
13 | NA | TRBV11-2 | CASSLGSQETQYF
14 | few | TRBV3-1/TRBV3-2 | CASSAPGGSYGYTF
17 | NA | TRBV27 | CASSPLKRGGSYNEQFF
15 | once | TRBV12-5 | CASGSASGGAGEQFF
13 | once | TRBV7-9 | CASSLETNEKLFF
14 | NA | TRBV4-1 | CASSSSGQTYGYTF
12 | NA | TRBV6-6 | CASSRGGNEQFF
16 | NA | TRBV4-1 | CASSSRGASSYNEQFF
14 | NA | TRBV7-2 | CASSLGPGPYGYTF
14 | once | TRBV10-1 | CASSGSRLSGELFF
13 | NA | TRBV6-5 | CASSNYNTGELFF
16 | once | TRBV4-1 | CASSQEGGPWGGGYTF
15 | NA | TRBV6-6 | CASSYSRTGNQPQHF
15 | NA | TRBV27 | CASSLKTGSTDTQYF
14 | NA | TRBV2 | CASSIQGSYNEQFF
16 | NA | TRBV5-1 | CASCPGQGVGTDTQYF
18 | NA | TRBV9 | CASSVATSGGVLEETQYF
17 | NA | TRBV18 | CASSPQGSERSNQPQHF
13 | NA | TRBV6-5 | CATRRMRGYEQYF